This T cell receptor beta chain was profiled in a study of blood T cell repertoires in COVID-19. Germline V gives CDR1 SGHVS, CDR2 FQNEAQ. Deletions cut 4 bases from V and 1 base from J, with 14 bases between. The CDR3 extends over 15 amino acids. The protocol was immunoSEQ multiplex PCR, while the TCRdb copy is restricted to in-frame clones and leaves out a portion. The sample includes approximately 61,000 clones, 86% of them seen just once. This clonotype originated in a human donor in a cohort sampled during active COVID-19. The sample taken for sequencing was peripheral blood. V usage is TRBV7-8 and J usage is TRBJ2-7; D may be TRBD2 (5 bases). CDR3 DNA: TGTGCCAGCAGCTCCCGGGAAGGGTGGTCCTACGAGCAGTACTTC. Translated: CASSSREGWSYEQYF.